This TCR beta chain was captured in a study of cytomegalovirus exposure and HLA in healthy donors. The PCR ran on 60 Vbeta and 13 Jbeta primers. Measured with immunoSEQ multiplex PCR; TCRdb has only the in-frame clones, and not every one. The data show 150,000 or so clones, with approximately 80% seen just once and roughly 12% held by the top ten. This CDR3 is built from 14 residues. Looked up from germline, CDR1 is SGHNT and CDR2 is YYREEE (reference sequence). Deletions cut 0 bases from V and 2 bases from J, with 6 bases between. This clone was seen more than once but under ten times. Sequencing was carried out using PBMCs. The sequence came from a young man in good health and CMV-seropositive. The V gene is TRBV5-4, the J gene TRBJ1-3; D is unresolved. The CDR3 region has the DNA TGTGCCAGCAGCTTGGTCGGTACTGGAAACACCATATATTTT. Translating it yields CASSLVGTGNTIYF.